This TCR beta chain was found in a study of post-analysis software for immune sequencing data. The germline gives CDR1 SNHLY, CDR2 FYNNEI. J gave up 0 bases and V 6 bases, and 5 bases lay outside the gene matches. This CDR3 is 14 amino acids long. Researchers reported that TCR beta cDNA libraries carried unique molecular identifiers. MiXCR, applied by TCRdb to the PCR reads, yields one record per CDR3 protein. The repertoire consists of 450,000 to 650,000 distinct CDR3 sequences, with about 44% occurring once and the leading ten covering roughly 1.7%. Of note for this clonotype: Antigen unknown.

Study-level results: A handful of TRBV segments occurring more often in patients than controls included TRBV5-6, TRBV5-1 and TRBV20-1.

The receptor comes from a girl aged 5-17 years with multiple sclerosis. The chain links TRBV2 to TRBJ2-7; 7 nucleotides line up with TRBD1. The specimen sequenced was blood. CDR3 sequence (DNA): TGTGCCAGCAGATGGGGACAGAACTCCTACGAGCAGTACTTC. Translating gives CASRWGQNSYEQYF. Variable domain in full (rest from reference TRBV2 and TRBJ2-7): EPEVTQTPSHQVTQMGQEVILRCVPISNHLYFYWYRQILGQKVEFLVSFYNNEISEKSEIFDDQFSVERPDGSNFTLKIRSTKLEDSAMYFCASRWGQNSYEQYFGPGTRLTVT.